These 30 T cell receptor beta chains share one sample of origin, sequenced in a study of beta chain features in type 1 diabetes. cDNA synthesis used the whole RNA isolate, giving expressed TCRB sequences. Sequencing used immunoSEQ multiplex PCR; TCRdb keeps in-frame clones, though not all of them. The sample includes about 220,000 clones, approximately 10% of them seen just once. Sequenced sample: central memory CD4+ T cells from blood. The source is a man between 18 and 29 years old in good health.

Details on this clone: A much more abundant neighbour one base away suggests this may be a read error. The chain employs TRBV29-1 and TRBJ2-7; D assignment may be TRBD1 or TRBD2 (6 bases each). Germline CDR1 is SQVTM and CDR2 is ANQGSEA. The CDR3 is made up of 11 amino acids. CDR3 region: CNVGGGNEQYF. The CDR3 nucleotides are TGCAACGTTGGAGGGGGAAACGAGCAGTACTTC.

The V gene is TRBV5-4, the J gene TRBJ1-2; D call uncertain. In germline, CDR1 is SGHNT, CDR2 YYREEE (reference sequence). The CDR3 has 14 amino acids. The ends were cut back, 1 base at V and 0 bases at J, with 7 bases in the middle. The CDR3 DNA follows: TGTGCCAGCAGCTTGTACAGTCCTAACTATGGCTACACCTTC. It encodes CASSLYSPNYGYTF.

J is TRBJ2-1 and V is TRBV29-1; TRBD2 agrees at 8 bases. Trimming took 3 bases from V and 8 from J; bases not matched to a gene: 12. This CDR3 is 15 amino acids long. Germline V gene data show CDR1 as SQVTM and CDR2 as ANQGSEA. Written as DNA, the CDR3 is TGCAGCGTTGAGAGCGGGAGCCCCGGGGGGGATGAGCAGTTCTTC. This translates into CSVESGSPGGDEQFF.

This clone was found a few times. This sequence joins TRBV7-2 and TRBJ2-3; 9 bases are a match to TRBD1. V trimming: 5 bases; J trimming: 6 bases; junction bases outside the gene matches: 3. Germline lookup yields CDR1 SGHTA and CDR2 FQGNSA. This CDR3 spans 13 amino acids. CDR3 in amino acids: CASSPGTGDTQYF. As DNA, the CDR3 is TGTGCCAGCAGCCCAGGGACAGGGGATACGCAGTATTTT.

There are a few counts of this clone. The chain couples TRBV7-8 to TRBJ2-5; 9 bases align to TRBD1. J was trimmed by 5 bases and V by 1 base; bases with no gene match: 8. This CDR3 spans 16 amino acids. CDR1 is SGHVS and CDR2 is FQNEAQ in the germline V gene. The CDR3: CASSLGGQGQRETQYF. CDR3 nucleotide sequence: TGTGCCAGCAGCTTAGGGGGACAGGGACAGAGGGAGACCCAGTACTTC.

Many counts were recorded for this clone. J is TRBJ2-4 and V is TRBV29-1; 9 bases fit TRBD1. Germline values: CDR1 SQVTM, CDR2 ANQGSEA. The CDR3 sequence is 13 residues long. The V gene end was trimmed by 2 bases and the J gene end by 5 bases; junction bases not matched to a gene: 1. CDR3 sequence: CSVERDRENIQYF. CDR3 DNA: TGCAGCGTTGAACGGGACAGGGAAAACATTCAGTACTTC. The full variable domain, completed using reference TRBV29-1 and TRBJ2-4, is SAVISQKPSRDICQRGTSLTIQCQVDSQVTMMFWYRQQPGQSLTLIATANQGSEATYESGFVIDKFPISRPNLTFSTLTVSNMSPEDSSIYLCSVERDRENIQYFGAGTRLSVL.

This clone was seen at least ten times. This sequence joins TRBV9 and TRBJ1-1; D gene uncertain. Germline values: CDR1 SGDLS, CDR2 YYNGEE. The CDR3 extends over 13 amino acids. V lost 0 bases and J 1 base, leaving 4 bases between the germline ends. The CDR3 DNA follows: TGTGCCAGCAGCGTAGCGGGGAACACTGAAGCTTTCTTT. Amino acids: CASSVAGNTEAFF.

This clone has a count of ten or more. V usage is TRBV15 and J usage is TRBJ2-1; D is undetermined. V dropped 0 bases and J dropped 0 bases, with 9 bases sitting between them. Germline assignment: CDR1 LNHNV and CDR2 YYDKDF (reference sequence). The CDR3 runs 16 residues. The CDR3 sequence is CATSRDPRNSYNEQFF. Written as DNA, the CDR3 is TGTGCCACCAGCAGAGATCCCAGAAACTCCTACAATGAGCAGTTCTTC.

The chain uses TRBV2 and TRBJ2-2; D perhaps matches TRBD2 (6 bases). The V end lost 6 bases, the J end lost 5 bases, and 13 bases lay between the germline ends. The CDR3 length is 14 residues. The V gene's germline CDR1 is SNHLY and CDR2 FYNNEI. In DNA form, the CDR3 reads TGTGCCAGCAGGCGCTTAGCGGAAACCGGGGAGCTGTTTTTT. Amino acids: CASRRLAETGELFF.

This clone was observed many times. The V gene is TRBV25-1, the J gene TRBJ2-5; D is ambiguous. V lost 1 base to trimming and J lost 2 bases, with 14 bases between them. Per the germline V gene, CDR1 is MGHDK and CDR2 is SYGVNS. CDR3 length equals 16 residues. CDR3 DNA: TGTGCCAGCAGTGAATTGGGTAATAAGGTTCAAGAGACCCAGTACTTC. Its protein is CASSELGNKVQETQYF.

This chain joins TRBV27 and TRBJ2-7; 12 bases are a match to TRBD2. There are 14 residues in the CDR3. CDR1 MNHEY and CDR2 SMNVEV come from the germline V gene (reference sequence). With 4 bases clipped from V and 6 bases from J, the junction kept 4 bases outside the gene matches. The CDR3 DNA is TGTGCCAGCAGTTCAACTAGCGGGAGGCTCGAGCAGTACTTC. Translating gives CASSSTSGRLEQYF.

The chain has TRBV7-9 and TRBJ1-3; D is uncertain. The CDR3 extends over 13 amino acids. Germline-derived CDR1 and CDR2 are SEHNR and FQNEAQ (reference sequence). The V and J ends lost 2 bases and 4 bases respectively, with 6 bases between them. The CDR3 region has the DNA TGTGCCAGCAGCTTATTGGCCGGAAACACCATATATTTT. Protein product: CASSLLAGNTIYF.

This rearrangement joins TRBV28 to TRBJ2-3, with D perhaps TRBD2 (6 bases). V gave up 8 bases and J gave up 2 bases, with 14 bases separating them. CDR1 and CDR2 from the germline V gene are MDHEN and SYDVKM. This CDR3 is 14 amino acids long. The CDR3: CASRGTPSTDTQYF. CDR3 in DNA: TGTGCCAGCCGGGGGACCCCCTCCACAGATACGCAGTATTTT.

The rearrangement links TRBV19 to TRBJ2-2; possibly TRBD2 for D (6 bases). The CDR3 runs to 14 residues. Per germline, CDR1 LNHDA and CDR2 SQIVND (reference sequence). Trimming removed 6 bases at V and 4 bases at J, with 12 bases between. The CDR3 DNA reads TGTGCCAGTAGGAGGGTCGGGAGCACCGGGGAGCTGTTTTTT. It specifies CASRRVGSTGELFF.

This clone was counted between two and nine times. The CDR3: CASSRGTPRGETQYF. CDR3 nucleotides: TGCGCCAGCAGCCGAGGGACCCCGAGAGGGGAGACCCAGTACTTC. The genes are TRBV4-3 and TRBJ2-5; D possibly matches TRBD1 or TRBD2 (5 bases each). Germline CDR1 reads LGHNA; CDR2 reads YSLEER. Between the trimmed V and J ends, which lost 4 bases and 5 bases, there was a span of 17 bases. The CDR3 loop spans 15 amino acids.

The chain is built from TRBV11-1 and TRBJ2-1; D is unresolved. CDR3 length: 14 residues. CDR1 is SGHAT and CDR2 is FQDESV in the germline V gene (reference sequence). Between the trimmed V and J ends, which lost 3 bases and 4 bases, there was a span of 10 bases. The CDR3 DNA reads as TGTGCCAGCAGCTTCTCTCCTAAGTACAATGAGCAGTTCTTC. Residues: CASSFSPKYNEQFF.

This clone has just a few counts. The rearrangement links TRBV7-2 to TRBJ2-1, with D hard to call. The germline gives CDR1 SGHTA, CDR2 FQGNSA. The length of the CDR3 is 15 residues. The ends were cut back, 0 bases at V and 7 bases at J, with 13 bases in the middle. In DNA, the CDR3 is TGTGCCAGCAGCTTAGCTAGCCAGAGTAGGAATGAGCAGTTCTTC. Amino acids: CASSLASQSRNEQFF.

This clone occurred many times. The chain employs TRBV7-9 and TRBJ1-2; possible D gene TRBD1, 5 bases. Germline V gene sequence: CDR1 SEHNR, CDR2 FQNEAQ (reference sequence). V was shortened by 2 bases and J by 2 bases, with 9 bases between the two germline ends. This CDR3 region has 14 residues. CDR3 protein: CASSLSPGNYGYTF. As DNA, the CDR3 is TGTGCCAGCAGCTTATCCCCAGGGAACTATGGCTACACCTTC.

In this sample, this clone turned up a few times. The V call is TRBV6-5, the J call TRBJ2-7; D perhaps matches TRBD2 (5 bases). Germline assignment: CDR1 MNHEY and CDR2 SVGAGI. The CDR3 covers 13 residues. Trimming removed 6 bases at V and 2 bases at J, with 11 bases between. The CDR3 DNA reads TGTGCCAGCAGACCGTCGGGGACCTACGAGCAGTACTTC. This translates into CASRPSGTYEQYF.

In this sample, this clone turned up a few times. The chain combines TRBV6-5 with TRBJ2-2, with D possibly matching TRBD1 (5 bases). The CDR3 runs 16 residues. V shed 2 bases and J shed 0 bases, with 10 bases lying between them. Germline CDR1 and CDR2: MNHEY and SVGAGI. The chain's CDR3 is CASSYASGTNTGELFF. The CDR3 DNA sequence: TGTGCCAGCAGTTACGCGTCAGGGACGAACACCGGGGAGCTGTTTTTT.

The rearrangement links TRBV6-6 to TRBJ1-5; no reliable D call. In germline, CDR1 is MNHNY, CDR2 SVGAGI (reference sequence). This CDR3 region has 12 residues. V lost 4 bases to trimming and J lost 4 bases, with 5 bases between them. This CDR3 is CASSSTNQPQHF. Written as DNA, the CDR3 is TGTGCCAGCAGTTCAACAAATCAGCCCCAGCATTTT.

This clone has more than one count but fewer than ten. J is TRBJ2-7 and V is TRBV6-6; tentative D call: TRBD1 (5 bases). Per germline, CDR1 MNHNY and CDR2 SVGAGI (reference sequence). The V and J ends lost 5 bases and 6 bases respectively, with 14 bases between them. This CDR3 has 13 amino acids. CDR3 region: CASSPVGESEQYF. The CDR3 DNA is TGTGCCAGCAGTCCCGTAGGGGAATCCGAGCAGTACTTC.

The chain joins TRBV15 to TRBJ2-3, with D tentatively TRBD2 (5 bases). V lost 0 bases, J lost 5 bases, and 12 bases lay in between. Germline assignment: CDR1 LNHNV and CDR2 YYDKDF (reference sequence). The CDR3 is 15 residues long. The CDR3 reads CATSRDGLTEDTQYF. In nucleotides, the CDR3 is TGTGCCACCAGCAGAGACGGACTGACGGAAGATACGCAGTATTTT.

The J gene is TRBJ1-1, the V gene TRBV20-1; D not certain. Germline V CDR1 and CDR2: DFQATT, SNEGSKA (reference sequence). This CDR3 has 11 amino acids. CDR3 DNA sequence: TGCAGGGGAGAGTTGAACACTGAAGCTTTCTTT. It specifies CRGELNTEAFF.

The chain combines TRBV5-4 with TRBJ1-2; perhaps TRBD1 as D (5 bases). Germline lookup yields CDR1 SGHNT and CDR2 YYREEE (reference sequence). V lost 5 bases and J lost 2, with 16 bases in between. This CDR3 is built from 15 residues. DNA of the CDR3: TGTGCCAGCAGACCGAACATAGGGGACAACTATGGCTACACCTTC. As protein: CASRPNIGDNYGYTF.

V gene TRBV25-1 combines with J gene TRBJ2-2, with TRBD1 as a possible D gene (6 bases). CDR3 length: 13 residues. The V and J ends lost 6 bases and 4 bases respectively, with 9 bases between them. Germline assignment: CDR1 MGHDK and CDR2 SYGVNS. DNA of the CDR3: TGTGCCAGCAGATCACAGGGCACCGGGGAGCTGTTTTTT. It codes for CASRSQGTGELFF.

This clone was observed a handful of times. This chain's CDR3 is CASSLSGYREETQYF. The DNA of the CDR3 is TGTGCCAGCAGCTTAAGCGGGTATCGGGAAGAGACCCAGTACTTC. The rearrangement uses TRBV11-2 and TRBJ2-5, with D possibly matching TRBD2 (6 bases). Germline V lookup: CDR1 SGHAT, CDR2 FQNNGV. The CDR3 totals 15 residues. Trimming removed 2 bases at V and 3 bases at J, with 13 bases between.

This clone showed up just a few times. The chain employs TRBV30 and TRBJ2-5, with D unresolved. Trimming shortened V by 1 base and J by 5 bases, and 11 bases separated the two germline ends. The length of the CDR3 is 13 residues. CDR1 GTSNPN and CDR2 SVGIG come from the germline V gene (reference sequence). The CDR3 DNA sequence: TGTGCCTGGAGTGAAAGGGCACTGGAGACCCAGTACTTC. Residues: CAWSERALETQYF.

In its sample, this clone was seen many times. CDR3 protein: CASTRQGKRETQYF. The CDR3 bases are TGTGCCAGCACCCGACAGGGGAAGAGGGAGACCCAGTACTTC. The J gene is TRBJ2-5, the V gene TRBV28, with 8 positions matching TRBD1. V was clipped by 7 bases and J by 5 bases; unmatched bases: 9. The CDR3 totals 14 residues. Germline V gives CDR1 MDHEN, CDR2 SYDVKM.

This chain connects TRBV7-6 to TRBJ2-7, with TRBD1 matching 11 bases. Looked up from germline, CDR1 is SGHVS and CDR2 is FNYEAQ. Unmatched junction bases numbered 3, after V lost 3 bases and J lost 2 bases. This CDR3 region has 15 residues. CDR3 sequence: CASSFRDRGTYEQYF. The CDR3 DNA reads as TGTGCCAGCAGCTTCCGGGACAGGGGGACCTACGAGCAGTACTTC.